This T cell receptor beta chain was identified in a study of blood T cell repertoires in COVID-19. At the level of the study: COVID-19 samples from acute and convalescent phases originated in the United States, Italy and Spain. The analysed material was cDNA or gDNA that came from T cells, B-cell-depleted T cells, or PBMCs.

The recovered donors of Cohort 3 showed two negative PCRs, clearance, or symptom resolution. TCRdb keeps only in-frame clones here, not all; method: immunoSEQ multiplex PCR. The sample lists 250,000 to 350,000 clones, roughly 87% occurring once. V dropped 4 bases and J dropped 13 bases, with 11 bases sitting between them. This CDR3 spans 12 amino acids. CDR1 is MDHEN and CDR2 is SYDVKM in the germline V gene. The V call is TRBV28, the J call TRBJ1-6, with no clear D. Material for sequencing was PBMCs or T cells enriched from blood (not recorded which). The TCR sequence derives from a woman between 18 and 30 years old who had recovered from COVID-19. This CDR3 reads CASSSTFFPLHF. CDR3 sequence (DNA): TGTGCCAGCAGTTCCACTTTTTTCCCCCTCCACTTT.